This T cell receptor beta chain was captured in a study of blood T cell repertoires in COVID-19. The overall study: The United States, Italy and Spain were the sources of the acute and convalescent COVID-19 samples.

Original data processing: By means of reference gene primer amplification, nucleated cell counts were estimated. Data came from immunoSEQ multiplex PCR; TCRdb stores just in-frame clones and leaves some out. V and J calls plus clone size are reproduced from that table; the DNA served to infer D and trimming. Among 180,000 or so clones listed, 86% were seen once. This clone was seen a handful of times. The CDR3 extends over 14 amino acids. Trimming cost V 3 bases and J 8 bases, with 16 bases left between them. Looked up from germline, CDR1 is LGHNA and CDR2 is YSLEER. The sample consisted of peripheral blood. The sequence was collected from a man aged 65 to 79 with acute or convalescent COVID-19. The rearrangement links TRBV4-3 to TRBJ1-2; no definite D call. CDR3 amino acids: CASSQIFRVGGYTF. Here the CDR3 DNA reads TGCGCCAGCAGCCAGATTTTCCGGGTAGGAGGCTACACCTTC.